These 2 T cell receptor beta chains share one sample of origin, sequenced in a study of blood T cell repertoires in COVID-19. Here immunoSEQ multiplex PCR was the method, and the copy in TCRdb shows in-frame clones only, minus some. The data hold 150,000 to 200,000 clones, with 76% observed a single time. The sample comprised PBMCs or T cells enriched from blood (not recorded which). The receptors originated from a woman aged 50 to 60 with acute COVID-19.

This clone was seen a single time. Because the CDR3 is missing its conserved closing phenylalanine or tryptophan, this is likely a read error. Because the CDR3's place on the DNA is in doubt, the DNA is left out and the CDR3 is given as listed by TCRdb. The chain joins TRBV6-4 to TRBJ2-2; the table gives TRBD1 as D, unverified against the DNA. Germline CDR1 is MRHNA and CDR2 is SNTAGT. The CDR3 is 13 amino acids in total, end residues counted. The CDR3 region is CASSANWTGTGKS.

In this sample, this clone turned up once. The chain joins TRBV7-6 to TRBJ1-4; 9 nucleotides line up with TRBD1. The CDR3 sequence is 14 residues long. Germline V gene sequence: CDR1 SGHVS, CDR2 FNYEAQ. V shed 1 base, J shed 7 bases, and the junction held 1 base outside the gene matches. The CDR3 DNA is TGTGCCAGCAGCTTAGGGGGACAGGGTGAAAAACTGTTTTTT. Amino acid sequence: CASSLGGQGEKLFF.